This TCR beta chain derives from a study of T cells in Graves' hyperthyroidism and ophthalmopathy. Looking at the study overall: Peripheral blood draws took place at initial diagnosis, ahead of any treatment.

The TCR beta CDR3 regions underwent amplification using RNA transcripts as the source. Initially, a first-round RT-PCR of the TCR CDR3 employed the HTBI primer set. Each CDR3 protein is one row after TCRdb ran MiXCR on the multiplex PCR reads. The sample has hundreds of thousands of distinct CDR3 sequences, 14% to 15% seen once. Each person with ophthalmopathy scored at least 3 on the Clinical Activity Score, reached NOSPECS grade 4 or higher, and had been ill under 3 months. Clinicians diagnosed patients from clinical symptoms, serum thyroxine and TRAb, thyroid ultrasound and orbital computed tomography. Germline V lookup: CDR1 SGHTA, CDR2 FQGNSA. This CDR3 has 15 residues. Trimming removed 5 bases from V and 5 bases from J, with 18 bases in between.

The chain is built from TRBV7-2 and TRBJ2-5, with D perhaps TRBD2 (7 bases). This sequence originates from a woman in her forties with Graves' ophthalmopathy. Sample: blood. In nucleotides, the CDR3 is TGTGCCAGCAGCCCAGGGGACTATCTCCTGGAGACCCAGTACTTC. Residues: CASSPGDYLLETQYF.